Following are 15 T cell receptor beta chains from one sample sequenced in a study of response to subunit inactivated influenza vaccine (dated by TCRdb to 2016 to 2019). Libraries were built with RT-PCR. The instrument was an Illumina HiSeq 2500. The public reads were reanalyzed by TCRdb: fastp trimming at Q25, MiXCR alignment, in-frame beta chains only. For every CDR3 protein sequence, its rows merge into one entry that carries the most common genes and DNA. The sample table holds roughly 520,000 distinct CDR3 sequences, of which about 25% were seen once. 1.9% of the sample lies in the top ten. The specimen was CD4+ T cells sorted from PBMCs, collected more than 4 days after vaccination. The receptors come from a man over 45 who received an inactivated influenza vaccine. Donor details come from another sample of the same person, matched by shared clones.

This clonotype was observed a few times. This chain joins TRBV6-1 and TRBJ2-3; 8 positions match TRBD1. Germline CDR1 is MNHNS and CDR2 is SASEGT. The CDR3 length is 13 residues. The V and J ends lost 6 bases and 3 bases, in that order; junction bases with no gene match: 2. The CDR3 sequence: CASSGDRTDTQYF. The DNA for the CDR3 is TGTGCCAGCAGCGGGGACAGGACAGATACGCAGTATTTT.

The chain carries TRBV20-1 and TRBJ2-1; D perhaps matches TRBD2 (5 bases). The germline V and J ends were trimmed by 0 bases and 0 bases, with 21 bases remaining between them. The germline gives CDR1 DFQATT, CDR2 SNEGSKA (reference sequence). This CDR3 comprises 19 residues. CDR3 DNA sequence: TGCAGTGCTAGAGATGGCGTTAGGAGGTCGCCCCGCTCCTACAATGAGCAGTTCTTC. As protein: CSARDGVRRSPRSYNEQFF.

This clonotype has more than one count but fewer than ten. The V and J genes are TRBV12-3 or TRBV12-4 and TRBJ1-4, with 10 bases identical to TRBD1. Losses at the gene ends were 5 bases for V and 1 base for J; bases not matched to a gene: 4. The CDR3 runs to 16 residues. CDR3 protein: CASSPGTGVTNEKLFF. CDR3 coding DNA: TGTGCCAGCAGTCCCGGGACAGGGGTAACTAATGAAAAACTGTTTTTT.

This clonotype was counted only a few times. CDR3 DNA: TGTGCCAGCAGTGCGTCGCGGGGGGTGACCGGGGAGCTGTTTTTT. It specifies CASSASRGVTGELFF. The chain employs TRBV12-3 or TRBV12-4 and TRBJ2-2; 8 nucleotides line up with TRBD2. The CDR3 has 15 residues. The junction had 7 bases not matched to a gene; V was cut back by 5 bases and J by 5 bases.

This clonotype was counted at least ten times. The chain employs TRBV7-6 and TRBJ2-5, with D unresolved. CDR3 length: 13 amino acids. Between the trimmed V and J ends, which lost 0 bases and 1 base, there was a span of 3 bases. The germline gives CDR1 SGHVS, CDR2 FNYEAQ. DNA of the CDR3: TGTGCCAGCAGCTTAGCACGCCAAGAGACCCAGTACTTC. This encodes CASSLARQETQYF.

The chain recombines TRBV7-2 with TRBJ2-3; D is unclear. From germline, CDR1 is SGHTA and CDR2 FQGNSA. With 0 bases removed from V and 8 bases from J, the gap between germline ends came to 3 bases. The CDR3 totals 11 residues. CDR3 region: CASSLARTQYF. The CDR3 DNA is TGTGCCAGCAGCTTAGCCCGTACGCAGTATTTT.

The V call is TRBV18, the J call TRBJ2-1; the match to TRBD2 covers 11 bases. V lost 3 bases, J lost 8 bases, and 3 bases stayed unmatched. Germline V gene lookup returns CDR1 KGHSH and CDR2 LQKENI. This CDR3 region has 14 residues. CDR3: CASSPTSGSYEQFF. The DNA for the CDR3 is TGTGCCAGCTCACCTACTAGCGGGAGTTATGAGCAGTTCTTC.

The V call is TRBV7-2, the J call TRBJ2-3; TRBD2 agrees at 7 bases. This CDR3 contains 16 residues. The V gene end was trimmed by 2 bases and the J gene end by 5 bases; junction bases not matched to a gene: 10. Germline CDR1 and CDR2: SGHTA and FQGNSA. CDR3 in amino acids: CASSLSFAGVGDTQYF. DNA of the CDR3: TGTGCCAGCAGCTTAAGCTTTGCGGGAGTGGGAGATACGCAGTATTTT.

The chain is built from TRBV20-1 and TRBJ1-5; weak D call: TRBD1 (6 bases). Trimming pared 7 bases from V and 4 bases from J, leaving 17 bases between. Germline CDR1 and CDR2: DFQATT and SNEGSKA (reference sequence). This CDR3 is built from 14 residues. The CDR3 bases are TGCAGTGTGCCAGCACAGGGTAGGAATCAGCCCCAGCATTTT. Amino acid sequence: CSVPAQGRNQPQHF.

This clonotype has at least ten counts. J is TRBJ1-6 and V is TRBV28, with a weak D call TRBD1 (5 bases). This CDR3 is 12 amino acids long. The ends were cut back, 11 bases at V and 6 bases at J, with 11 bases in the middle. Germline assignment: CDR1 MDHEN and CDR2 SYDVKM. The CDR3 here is CAGRDGNSPLHF. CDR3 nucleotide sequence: TGTGCCGGCCGGGACGGTAATTCACCCCTCCACTTT.

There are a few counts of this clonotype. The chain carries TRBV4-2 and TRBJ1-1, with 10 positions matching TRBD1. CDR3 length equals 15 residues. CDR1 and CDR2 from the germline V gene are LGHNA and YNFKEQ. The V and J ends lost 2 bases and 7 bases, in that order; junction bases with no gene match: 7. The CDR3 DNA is TGTGCCAGCAGCCAACCTCGACAGGGGGCTGATGAAGCTTTCTTT. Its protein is CASSQPRQGADEAFF.

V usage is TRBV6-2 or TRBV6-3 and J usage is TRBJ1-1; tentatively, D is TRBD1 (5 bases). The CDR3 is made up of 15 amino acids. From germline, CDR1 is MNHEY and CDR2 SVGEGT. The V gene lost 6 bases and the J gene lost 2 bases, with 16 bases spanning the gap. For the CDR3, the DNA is TGTGCCAGCAGGGGGCCGGGACGCGGAAACACTGAAGCTTTCTTT. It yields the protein CASRGPGRGNTEAFF.

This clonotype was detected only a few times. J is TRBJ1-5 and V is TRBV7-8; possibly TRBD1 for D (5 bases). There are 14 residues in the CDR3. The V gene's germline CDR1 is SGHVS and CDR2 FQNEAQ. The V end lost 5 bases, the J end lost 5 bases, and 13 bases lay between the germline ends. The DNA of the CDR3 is TGTGCCAGCAGCGAACAAGACAGTTATCAGCCCCAGCATTTT. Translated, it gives CASSEQDSYQPQHF.

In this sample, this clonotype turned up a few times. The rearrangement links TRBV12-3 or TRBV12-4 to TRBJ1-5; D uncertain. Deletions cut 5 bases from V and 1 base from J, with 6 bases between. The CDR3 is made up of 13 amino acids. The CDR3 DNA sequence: TGTGCCAGCAGTCGACGGAGCAATCAGCCCCAGCATTTT. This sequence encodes CASSRRSNQPQHF.

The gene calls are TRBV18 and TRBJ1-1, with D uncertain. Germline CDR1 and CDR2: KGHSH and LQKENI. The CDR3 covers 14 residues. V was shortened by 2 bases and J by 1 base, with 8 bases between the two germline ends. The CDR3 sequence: CASSPSLQNTEAFF. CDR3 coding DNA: TGTGCCAGCTCACCAAGTTTACAGAACACTGAAGCTTTCTTT.